This T cell receptor beta chain was retrieved from a study of CD8+ T cells in alopecia areata. Treatment denoted: oral pan-JAK inhibitor, 5-10 mg twice daily. V shed 6 bases and J 5 bases; nucleotides not matched to a gene: 6. Germline-derived CDR1 and CDR2 are SQVTM and ANQGSEA. The CDR3 extends over 13 amino acids. Whole-study results and caveats: Higher clonality was seen in lesional scalp than in normal scalp, especially in alopecia totalis/universalis.

On this clone itself: Its antigen is unknown.

Sequencing templates came from extracted RNA that was reverse transcribed into cDNA. Profiling relied on immunoSEQ multiplex PCR, and the TCRdb table lists in-frame clones only, not all of them. The sample lists 100,000 to 150,000 clones; 61% were seen once. The J gene is TRBJ1-4, the V gene TRBV29-1; 7 bases agree with TRBD1. The source is a human donor with alopecia areata. Sample: CD4+ T cells sorted from blood, taken at week 4, from a patient treated with tofacitinib. The CDR3 protein is CSVGQGGNEKLFF. CDR3 DNA: TGCAGCGTGGGTCAGGGGGGGAATGAAAAACTGTTTTTT. Combining the CDR3 with reference TRBV29-1 and TRBJ1-4 gives the whole variable domain SAVISQKPSRDICQRGTSLTIQCQVDSQVTMMFWYRQQPGQSLTLIATANQGSEATYESGFVIDKFPISRPNLTFSTLTVSNMSPEDSSIYLCSVGQGGNEKLFFGSGTQLSVL.